The source of this TCR beta chain is a study of T cells after yellow fever vaccination. CDR3 length: 17 amino acids. Trimming left V 5 bases short and J 6 bases short, with 24 bases between. Germline V gene sequence: CDR1 MDHEN, CDR2 SYDVKM. This clonotype was counted many times. MiXCR was run by TCRdb on the 5' RACE reads, yielding one entry per CDR3 protein. The data contain 500,000 to 650,000 distinct CDR3 sequences, about a sixth of them singletons. The receptor's source is a man between 18 and 29 years old who received the YFV17D yellow fever vaccine. Sequencing was performed on PBMCs, taken around 5 days after the first yellow fever vaccination. The rearrangement links TRBV28 to TRBJ2-3; maybe TRBD1 (7 bases). CDR3 nucleotides: TGTGCCAGCAGTCCCCCTCGACAGGGCGGGAAGTCGGATACGCAGTATTTT. It is translated as CASSPPRQGGKSDTQYF. The complete variable domain, with remaining parts taken from reference TRBV28 and TRBJ2-3, reads DVKVTQSSRYLVKRTGEKVFLECVQDMDHENMFWYRQDPGLGLRLIYFSYDVKMKEKGDIPEGYSVSREKKERFSLILESASTNQTSMYLCASSPPRQGGKSDTQYFGPGTRLTVL.